Included here is one TCR beta chain sequence, with context. Its antigen is unidentified. Repertoires were generated with immunoSEQ multiplex PCR, while TCRdb's copy carries only in-frame clones and drops some. This sample has 190,000 or so clones, with 80% to 85% found just once. The CDR3 totals 15 residues. The ends were cut back, 3 bases at V and 3 bases at J, with 13 bases in the middle. Germline CDR1 and CDR2: MNHNS and SASEGT. This record comes from a study of cytomegalovirus exposure and HLA in healthy donors. Overall study results and limits: The study flagged some 170 TCR beta chains as cytomegalovirus-associated.

The sequencing input was PBMCs. This sequence was found in a young woman in good health and CMV-seropositive. The rearrangement joins TRBV6-1 to TRBJ2-3; a possible D gene is TRBD1 (6 bases). The CDR3 DNA sequence: TGTGCCAGCAGTGAGACGACAGGATGGACAGATACGCAGTATTTT. Encoded protein: CASSETTGWTDTQYF.